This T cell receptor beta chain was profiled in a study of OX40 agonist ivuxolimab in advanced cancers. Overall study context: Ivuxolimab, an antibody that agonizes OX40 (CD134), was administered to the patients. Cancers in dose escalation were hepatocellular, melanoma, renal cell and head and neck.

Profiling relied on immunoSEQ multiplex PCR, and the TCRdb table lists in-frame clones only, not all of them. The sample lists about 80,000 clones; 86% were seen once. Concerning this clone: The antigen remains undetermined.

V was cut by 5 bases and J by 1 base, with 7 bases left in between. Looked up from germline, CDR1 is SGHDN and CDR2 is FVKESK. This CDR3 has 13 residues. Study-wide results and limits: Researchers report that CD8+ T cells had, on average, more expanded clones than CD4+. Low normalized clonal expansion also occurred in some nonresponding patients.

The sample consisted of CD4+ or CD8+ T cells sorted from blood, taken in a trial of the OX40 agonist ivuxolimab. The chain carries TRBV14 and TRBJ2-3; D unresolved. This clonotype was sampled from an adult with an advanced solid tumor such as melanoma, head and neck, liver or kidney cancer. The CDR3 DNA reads TGTGCCAGCAGCGTTTTAGGCACAGATACGCAGTATTTT. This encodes CASSVLGTDTQYF.